A single sample gave rise to the 23 T cell receptor beta chains below, sequenced in a study of cytomegalovirus exposure and HLA in healthy donors. The assay was immunoSEQ multiplex PCR, and TCRdb's table has in-frame clones only and misses some. Here the sample spans about 400,000 clones, 80% to 90% being singletons. The source material was PBMCs. These receptor sequences come from a woman aged 18-29 years in good health and CMV-seronegative.

The table lists this clone with a few counts. The CDR3 nucleotides are TGCGCCAGCAGCCCCCGGGTGACTGGGGCCAACGTCCTGACTTTC. Translating gives CASSPRVTGANVLTF. This chain uses TRBV5-1 with TRBJ2-6; D is uncertain. The CDR3 is 15 amino acids. Trimming shortened V by 4 bases and J by 2 bases, and 10 bases separated the two germline ends. Looked up from germline, CDR1 is SGHRS and CDR2 is YFSETQ.

This clone has just a few counts. The chain carries TRBV19 and TRBJ2-2; TRBD1 matches at 7 bases. Unmatched junction bases numbered 8, after V lost 3 bases and J lost 4 bases. Per germline, CDR1 LNHDA and CDR2 SQIVND (reference sequence). The CDR3 is 16 amino acids. CDR3 DNA: TGTGCCAGTAGTATCGACAGGGTAGGTCGCACCGGGGAGCTGTTTTTT. This translates into CASSIDRVGRTGELFF.

The CDR3 nucleotides read TGTGCCTGGAGTGCAGGATCCGAGACCCAGTACTTC. Translation: CAWSAGSETQYF. The chain couples TRBV30 to TRBJ2-5; D uncertain. The CDR3 has 12 amino acids. Germline V gene lookup returns CDR1 GTSNPN and CDR2 SVGIG (reference sequence). V was cut by 1 base and J by 5 bases, with 8 bases left in between.

The table lists this clone with a count of one. This chain uses TRBV7-2 with TRBJ2-7, with 7 bases aligning to TRBD1. Per germline, CDR1 SGHTA and CDR2 FQGNSA. The V gene end was trimmed by 2 bases and the J gene end by 2 bases; junction bases not matched to a gene: 0. The CDR3 runs to 13 residues. Here the CDR3 reads CASSLQGAYEQYF. CDR3 nucleotide sequence: TGTGCCAGCAGCTTACAGGGGGCCTACGAGCAGTACTTC. Variable domain in full (rest from reference TRBV7-2 and TRBJ2-7): GAGVSQSPSNKVTEKGKDVELRCDPISGHTALYWYRQSLGQGLEFLIYFQGNSAPDKSGLPSDRFSAERTGGSVSTLTIQRTQQEDSAVYLCASSLQGAYEQYFGPGTRLTVT.

The CDR3 spells CASRGGSGNTIYF. CDR3 nucleotide sequence: TGTGCCAGCAGAGGGGGCTCTGGAAACACCATATATTTT. The J gene is TRBJ1-3, the V gene TRBV6-5; a weak D match, TRBD1 (6 bases). CDR3 size: 13 residues. The V gene's germline CDR1 is MNHEY and CDR2 SVGAGI. Trimming removed 6 bases from V and 0 bases from J, with 6 bases in between.

Of note for this clone: Other DNA sequences in the sample encode the same CDR3. The rearrangement joins TRBV5-1 to TRBJ2-1, with 10 positions matching TRBD2. Trimming cost V 0 bases and J 6 bases; bases outside gene matches: 3. The CDR3 runs to 15 residues. CDR1 and CDR2 (germline): SGHRS, YFSETQ. CDR3 DNA sequence: TGCGCCAGCAGCTTGGTTCCTAGCGGGGGCAATGAGCAGTTCTTC. As protein: CASSLVPSGGNEQFF.

This chain joins TRBV12-5 and TRBJ2-5; TRBD1 aligns across 7 bases. Germline V gene data show CDR1 as LGHNT and CDR2 as FRNRAP. This CDR3 comprises 13 residues. The ends lost 4 bases at V and 4 bases at J; junction bases unmatched: 3. Here the CDR3 reads CASGWDSGETQYF. The CDR3 nucleotides are TGTGCTAGTGGTTGGGACAGCGGAGAGACCCAGTACTTC.

The gene calls are TRBV9 and TRBJ1-4, with no clear D. Germline CDR1 is SGDLS and CDR2 is YYNGEE. The CDR3 contains 15 residues. Trimming took off 4 bases at V and 8 bases at J, with 18 bases between the two ends. The CDR3 region is CASSPRGGGGEKLFF. The CDR3 DNA is TGTGCCAGCAGCCCCCGCGGAGGAGGAGGGGAAAAACTGTTTTTT.

CDR3 region: CASSTTGGTDTQYF. CDR3 in DNA: TGTGCCAGCAGCACTACAGGGGGCACAGATACGCAGTATTTT. V is TRBV7-8 and J is TRBJ2-3; TRBD1 agrees at 7 bases. The germline V gene has CDR1 SGHVS and CDR2 FQNEAQ. This CDR3 spans 14 amino acids. V was clipped by 5 bases and J by 1 base; unmatched bases: 3. The variable domain in full, completed from reference TRBV7-8 and TRBJ2-3, reads GAGVSQSPRYKVAKRGQDVALRCDPISGHVSLFWYQQALGQGPEFLTYFQNEAQLDKSGLPSDRFFAERPEGSVSTLKIQRTQQEDSAVYLCASSTTGGTDTQYFGPGTRLTVL.

This clone was counted between two and nine times. This chain joins TRBV18 and TRBJ2-7; a weak D match, TRBD1 (5 bases). CDR3 size: 14 residues. Germline loops: CDR1 KGHSH, CDR2 LQKENI. V dropped 0 bases and J dropped 4 bases, with 10 bases sitting between them. CDR3 DNA sequence: TGTGCCAGCTCACCACCCGAAGGGGCTTACGAGCAGTACTTC. It specifies CASSPPEGAYEQYF.

V gene TRBV10-3 combines with J gene TRBJ2-7, with 12 nucleotides matching TRBD2. Per the germline V gene, CDR1 is ENHRY and CDR2 is SYGVKD. V lost 5 bases, J lost 2 bases, and 1 base stayed unmatched. This CDR3 is built from 14 residues. This CDR3 reads CAISTSGGTYEQYF. CDR3 DNA sequence: TGTGCCATCAGTACTAGCGGGGGGACCTACGAGCAGTACTTC.

The V call is TRBV6-1, the J call TRBJ1-6, with 7 bases that match TRBD1. The CDR3 extends over 16 amino acids. Per the germline V gene, CDR1 is MNHNS and CDR2 is SASEGT. Unmatched junction bases numbered 9, after V lost 1 base and J lost 9 bases. The CDR3 region is CASSEGGGLWASPLHF. As DNA, the CDR3 is TGTGCCAGCAGTGAAGGAGGGGGCCTGTGGGCTTCACCCCTCCACTTT.

J is TRBJ2-6 and V is TRBV5-1, with 7 bases matching TRBD1. Looked up from germline, CDR1 is SGHRS and CDR2 is YFSETQ. CDR3 size: 17 residues. The junction had 6 bases not matched to a gene; V was cut back by 3 bases and J by 0 bases. The CDR3 loop is CASSSRQGFSGANVLTF. The CDR3 DNA reads TGCGCCAGCAGCTCCCGACAGGGTTTCTCTGGGGCCAACGTCCTGACTTTC.

The gene calls are TRBV5-1 and TRBJ2-1; unclear D gene. V was cut by 0 bases and J by 8 bases, with 15 bases left in between. The length of the CDR3 is 15 residues. CDR1 and CDR2 (germline): SGHRS, YFSETQ. CDR3 loop: CASSLETDLIYEQFF. In DNA, the CDR3 is TGCGCCAGCAGCTTGGAAACCGACTTGATCTATGAGCAGTTCTTC.

The CDR3 nucleotides read TGCAGCGTTGGGGGACAGGGGGCCTACAATGAGCAGTTCTTC. As protein: CSVGGQGAYNEQFF. V gene TRBV29-1 combines with J gene TRBJ2-1; 11 bases map to TRBD1. V dropped 4 bases and J dropped 2; count of bases not matched to a gene: 1. The CDR3 runs 14 residues. Germline V lookup: CDR1 SQVTM, CDR2 ANQGSEA.

Only a few counts were recorded for this clone. This sequence joins TRBV27 and TRBJ1-6; a weak D match, TRBD1 (6 bases). CDR1 is MNHEY, CDR2 SMNVEV, per germline (reference sequence). The CDR3 is 14 residues long. With 2 bases removed from V and 13 bases from J, the gap between germline ends came to 15 bases. CDR3 amino acids: CASSLGGRGSPLHF. CDR3 nucleotide sequence: TGTGCCAGCAGTTTAGGAGGCAGGGGAAGTCCCCTCCACTTT.

CDR3 residues: CASSLQVGAITDTQYF. CDR3 bases: TGCGCCAGCAGCCTCCAGGTGGGAGCGATTACAGATACGCAGTATTTT. This rearrangement joins TRBV4-1 to TRBJ2-3; tentative D call: TRBD2 (5 bases). The CDR3 has 16 residues. The V and J ends lost 4 bases and 3 bases respectively, with 17 bases between them. Germline values: CDR1 MGHRA, CDR2 YSYEKL.

This chain links TRBV5-1 with TRBJ2-7; D ambiguous. Deletions cut 0 bases from V and 2 bases from J, with 15 bases between. The CDR3 spans 16 residues. Germline assignment: CDR1 SGHRS and CDR2 YFSETQ. The CDR3 coding sequence is TGCGCCAGCAGCTTGGATACTACTCAGAGTACCTACGAGCAGTACTTC. It is translated as CASSLDTTQSTYEQYF.

V gene TRBV2 combines with J gene TRBJ2-7, with D unresolved. CDR1 and CDR2 from the germline V gene are SNHLY and FYNNEI. V gave up 2 bases and J gave up 0 bases, with 11 bases separating them. The CDR3 totals 15 residues. CDR3 coding DNA: TGTGCCAGCAGTGAACGGGTCCGGCCCTCCTACGAGCAGTACTTC. Its translation is CASSERVRPSYEQYF. The entire variable domain, with the rest obtained from reference TRBV2 and TRBJ2-7, is as follows: EPEVTQTPSHQVTQMGQEVILRCVPISNHLYFYWYRQILGQKVEFLVSFYNNEISEKSEIFDDQFSVERPDGSNFTLKIRSTKLEDSAMYFCASSERVRPSYEQYFGPGTRLTVT.

J is TRBJ1-5 and V is TRBV6-1; D unresolved. Trimming took off 2 bases at V and 0 bases at J, with 8 bases between the two ends. The CDR3 runs to 15 residues. Germline CDR1 MNHNS, CDR2 SASEGT. This CDR3 is CASSEFQNSNQPQHF. CDR3 in DNA: TGTGCCAGCAGTGAATTTCAGAATAGCAATCAGCCCCAGCATTTT.

The chain links TRBV28 to TRBJ2-7; D might be TRBD2 (6 bases). Germline assignment: CDR1 MDHEN and CDR2 SYDVKM. Trimming left V 4 bases short and J 0 bases short, with 16 bases between. The CDR3 totals 16 residues. This CDR3 reads CASSSLGSGNSYEQYF. As DNA, the CDR3 is TGTGCCAGCAGTTCCCTGGGTAGCGGAAACTCCTACGAGCAGTACTTC.

The chain has TRBV15 and TRBJ1-1; D gene unclear. The CDR3 consists of 13 residues. The ends were cut back, 4 bases at V and 9 bases at J, with 15 bases in the middle. The germline gives CDR1 LNHNV, CDR2 YYDKDF (reference sequence). CDR3 sequence reads: CATSNRNPIKAFF. In DNA form, the CDR3 reads TGTGCCACCAGCAACAGAAACCCGATTAAAGCTTTCTTT.

This rearrangement joins TRBV7-6 to TRBJ1-1, with 10 bases matching TRBD1. The ends lost 4 bases at V and 4 bases at J; junction bases unmatched: 9. There are 16 residues in the CDR3. CDR1 is SGHVS, CDR2 FNYEAQ, per germline. In nucleotides, the CDR3 is TGTGCCAGCAGCTCCGGGACAGGGGTGTCGGGCACTGAAGCTTTCTTT. Translation gives CASSSGTGVSGTEAFF.